This T cell receptor beta chain was obtained from a study of identical twins (TCRdb year 2016). For context, the study as a whole: To test whether fetal clonotypes persist, this study deep-sequenced TCR alpha and beta repertoires from monozygotic twins, from unrelated adults of various ages, and from cord blood. Replicate twin experiments were performed at different times using different library preparation protocols to rule out contamination.

Turning to this clonotype: Its antigen specificity is not known. No much larger clone is present one base from it, and per-base qualities are unavailable.

The library was built by means of 5' RACE. The sample was run on an Illumina HiSeq 2000. Template switching added a universal primer binding site, and the final cDNA carried a unique molecular identifier that allowed TCR cDNA molecules to be counted accurately. First-strand cDNA for TCR alpha and beta chains was synthesized from specific primers in the conserved constant-segment region. To control for contamination, each cDNA library was double barcoded with a SMART-Mk sample barcode plus Illumina barcodes. TruSeq adapter sequences along with Illumina sample barcodes were introduced in two successive PCR steps. The TCR alpha and beta cDNA libraries were sequenced on the Illumina HiSeq platform using custom primers. As for the original processing: Unique molecular identifiers were extracted from raw reads with MiGEC, and CDR3 positions were determined with MiXCR. For each individual, recombination models were inferred using an EM algorithm with the repgenHMM and IGoR tools. Shared clonotype analysis was performed with the tcR package in R, normalizing sharing by the product of cloneset sizes. To study raw recombination without the effects of thymic and clonal selection, out-of-frame nonproductive sequences were analyzed. Clones were called with MiXCR by TCRdb after fastp trimmed the public reads at Q25, and only in-frame beta chains were retained. Rows with one shared CDR3 protein collapse into an entry with the most common genes and DNA. The V and J calls follow TCRdb's processing rather than the paper's. The sample table lists 690,000 or so distinct CDR3 sequences, 8% to 9% of them with a count of one. Of the sample, roughly 0.9% is held by the ten largest clones.

All donors were healthy Caucasians. Three pairs of female monozygotic twins, all aged roughly 18 to 30 years, were included in the twin cohort. Peripheral blood mononuclear cells were used as the source from which RNA for TCR libraries was isolated. The study at large found these results: Out-of-frame TCR alpha sequences shared between twins showed an excess of low generation-probability sequences compared with coincidental sharing between unrelated individuals. Because the same donors could not be followed over many years, conclusions were based on cross-sectional statistical analysis. Excess twin sharing in beta out-of-frame sequences was weaker because fewer shared sequences lowered the signal-to-noise ratio. Abundant cord blood beta clonotypes carried fewer insertions; young adult naive repertoires showed a weaker similar trend, while memory repertoires showed none. Invariant T cells such as MAIT and iNKT could partly confound zero-insertion analyses, although diverse VJ usage argued against such confounding for most clonotypes. In monozygotic twins, out-of-frame TCR alpha sharing was systematically underestimated by recombination models, although the models agreed with sharing between unrelated individuals.

The trim is 2 bases for V and 5 bases for J, with a gap of 13 bases between the germline ends. The CDR3, from cysteine to phenylalanine, totals 14 residues. The kept DNA is CDR3 alone, 42 bases in frame from the first base. CDR1 and CDR2 were assigned from the germline V gene as SGHVS and FQNEAQ. This sample also belongs to another study, concerning yellow fever vaccine responses in identical twins. As that second study puts it: According to the authors, the vaccine-induced T cell response in identical twins seemed to be partly convergent and partly specific to each individual. Focusing on identical twins, the study followed the T cell clones that responded to the vaccine, and did so with precision.

This sequence uses TRBV7-8 and TRBJ2-7, with the D segment identity uncertain. This receptor was taken from a woman aged 18-29 years in good health. Sequencing was done on a sample of PBMCs. The DNA is TGTGCCAGCAGCTTATTTGGGTCTTCCCACGAGCAGTACTTC. It specifies CASSLFGSSHEQYF.